This T cell receptor beta chain was identified in a study of blood T cell repertoires in COVID-19. As handled by the study authors: From reference gene primer amplification, estimates of nucleated cell counts were derived. The method was immunoSEQ multiplex PCR; TCRdb's version includes in-frame clones alone and lacks a portion of them. The V and J calls and clone size were taken over from that table, and D and trimming were inferred from the DNA. The data show roughly 100,000 clones, about four fifths seen once. Comments on this clone: Different DNA sequences within this sample yield the same CDR3.

Germline V lookup: CDR1 SGHRS, CDR2 YFSETQ. With 4 bases removed from V and 3 bases from J, the gap between germline ends came to 9 bases. This CDR3 comprises 13 residues. The J gene is TRBJ2-3, the V gene TRBV5-1; maybe TRBD1 (5 bases). The source is a woman of 80 years or more with acute or convalescent COVID-19. Sequencing was done on a sample of peripheral blood. The CDR3 nucleotides are TGCGCCAGCAGCCCCGGACAAACAGATACGCAGTATTTT. Residues: CASSPGQTDTQYF.